This TCR beta chain was identified in a study of response to subunit inactivated influenza vaccine. Study-level points and caveats: Authors suggested few new T cells are recruited by each seasonal influenza vaccination.

TCRdb itself ran the RT-PCR reads through MiXCR, one entry per CDR3 protein. The repertoire holds hundreds of thousands of distinct CDR3 sequences, with more than 15% as singletons. Of note for this clonotype: Its antigen is undetermined.

The sequenced sample was PBMCs from blood, obtained 11 to 12 days after vaccination. This receptor was identified in a man aged 45-65 years who received an inactivated influenza vaccine.

The DNA for the CDR3 is TGTGCCAGCACCTCCGGGACAGGGAACACTGAAGCTTTCTTT. Encoded protein: CASTSGTGNTEAFF. This chain links TRBV2 with TRBJ1-1; 8 positions match TRBD1. J gave up 1 base and V 7 bases, and 5 bases lay outside the gene matches. The CDR3 is 14 amino acids. In germline, CDR1 is SNHLY, CDR2 FYNNEI.